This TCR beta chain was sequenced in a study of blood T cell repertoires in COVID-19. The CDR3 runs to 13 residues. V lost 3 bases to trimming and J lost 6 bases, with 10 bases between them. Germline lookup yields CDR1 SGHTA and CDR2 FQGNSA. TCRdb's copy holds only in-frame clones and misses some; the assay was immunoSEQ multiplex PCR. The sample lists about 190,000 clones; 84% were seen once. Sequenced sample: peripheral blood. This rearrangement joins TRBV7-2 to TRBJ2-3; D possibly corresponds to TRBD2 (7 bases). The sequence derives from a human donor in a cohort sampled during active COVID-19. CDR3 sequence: CASSFRGGDTQYF. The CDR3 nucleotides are TGTGCCAGCAGCTTTAGGGGGGGGGATACGCAGTATTTT.